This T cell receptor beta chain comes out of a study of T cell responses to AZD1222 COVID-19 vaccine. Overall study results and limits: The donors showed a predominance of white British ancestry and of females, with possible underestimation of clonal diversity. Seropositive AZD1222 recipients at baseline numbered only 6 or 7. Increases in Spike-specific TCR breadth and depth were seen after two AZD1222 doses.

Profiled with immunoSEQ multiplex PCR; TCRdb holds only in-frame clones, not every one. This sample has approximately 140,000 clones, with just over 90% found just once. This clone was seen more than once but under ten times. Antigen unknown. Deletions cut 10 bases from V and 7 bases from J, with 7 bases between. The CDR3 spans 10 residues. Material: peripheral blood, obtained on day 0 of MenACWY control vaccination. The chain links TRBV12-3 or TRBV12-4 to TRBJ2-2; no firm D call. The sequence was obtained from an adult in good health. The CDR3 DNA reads TGTGCCACGTTTCACGGGGAGCTGTTTTTT. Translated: CATFHGELFF.